A single sample gave rise to the 17 T cell receptor beta chains below, sequenced in a study of cytomegalovirus exposure and HLA in healthy donors. It was with 60 Vbeta and 13 Jbeta primers that the PCR ran. TCRdb keeps only in-frame clones here, not all; method: immunoSEQ multiplex PCR. The profile covers over 85,000 clones, with 65% to 85% appearing a single time and about 5.5% taken by the ten largest. Sequencing was performed on PBMCs. These TCRs come from a man aged 40-50 years in good health and CMV-seropositive.

As for this clone: At one end the junction does not follow the germline gene, possibly because of a read error. V is TRBV7-9 and J is TRBJ1-2, with no clear D. Germline CDR1 and CDR2: SEHNR and FQNEAQ (reference sequence). The CDR3 length is 14 residues. The CDR3 DNA reads TGTTCCAGCAGCTTAGCGGGCGCCAACTATGGCTACACCTTC. Translated, it gives CSSSLAGANYGYTF.

V gene TRBV5-4 combines with J gene TRBJ2-5; 12 bases line up with TRBD2. The germline V gene has CDR1 SGHNT and CDR2 YYREEE (reference sequence). Unmatched junction bases numbered 8, after V lost 4 bases and J lost 4 bases. The CDR3 is 16 amino acids. As DNA, the CDR3 is TGTGCCAGCAGCATCCGACTAGCGGGAGTTCGAGAGACCCAGTACTTC. The encoded protein is CASSIRLAGVRETQYF.

This chain connects TRBV10-3 to TRBJ2-7; D perhaps matches TRBD2 (7 bases). Deletions cut 8 bases from V and 6 bases from J, with 20 bases between. The CDR3 length is 14 residues. Per the germline V gene, CDR1 is ENHRY and CDR2 is SYGVKD. CDR3 loop: CAIGGAGEIGEQYF. The CDR3 DNA follows: TGTGCCATCGGGGGGGCGGGAGAGATTGGCGAGCAGTACTTC.

The CDR3 loop reads CSVEAGGKGSYNEQFF. The CDR3 DNA reads TGCAGCGTTGAAGCGGGAGGGAAGGGATCCTACAATGAGCAGTTCTTC. The chain employs TRBV29-1 and TRBJ2-1; TRBD2 aligns across 8 bases. CDR3 length: 16 amino acids. Germline-derived CDR1 and CDR2 are SQVTM and ANQGSEA. With 1 base clipped from V and 1 base from J, the junction kept 6 bases outside the gene matches.

The rearrangement joins TRBV7-3 to TRBJ2-2; D remains ambiguous. Deletions cut 5 bases from V and 1 base from J, with 5 bases between. Germline V gene lookup returns CDR1 SGHTA and CDR2 FQGTGA. The CDR3 runs to 13 residues. CDR3 protein: CASSLKNTGELFF. Here the CDR3 DNA reads TGTGCCAGCAGCCTTAAGAACACCGGGGAGCTGTTTTTT.

J is TRBJ2-5 and V is TRBV4-1; D is possibly TRBD1 (5 bases). CDR1 and CDR2 (germline): MGHRA, YSYEKL. The CDR3 is 14 residues long. V lost 2 bases and J 4 bases, leaving 11 bases between the germline ends. This chain's CDR3 is CASSQLAGRETQYF. CDR3 in DNA: TGCGCCAGCAGCCAATTGGCAGGGCGAGAGACCCAGTACTTC.

The chain joins TRBV28 to TRBJ1-2; 8 nucleotides line up with TRBD1. The germline CDR1 and CDR2 sequences are MDHEN and SYDVKM. V shed 8 bases and J 3 bases; nucleotides not matched to a gene: 8. This CDR3 region has 14 residues. CDR3 in DNA: TGTGCCAGCGCCCAGGACAGGGAGTACTATGGCTACACCTTC. Residues: CASAQDREYYGYTF.

V usage is TRBV7-9 and J usage is TRBJ2-5; D possibly corresponds to TRBD2 (5 bases). V was trimmed by 5 bases and J by 2 bases, leaving 9 bases between them. The CDR3 has 13 amino acids. The germline V gene encodes CDR1 SEHNR and CDR2 FQNEAQ (reference sequence). As DNA, the CDR3 is TGTGCCAGCAGCGGGTGGGAGCAAGAGACCCAGTACTTC. As protein: CASSGWEQETQYF. Filled out from reference TRBV7-9 and TRBJ2-5, the complete variable domain reads DTGVSQNPRHKITKRGQNVTFRCDPISEHNRLYWYRQTLGQGPEFLTYFQNEAQLEKSRLLSDRFSAERPKGSFSTLEIQRTEQGDSAMYLCASSGWEQETQYFGPGTRLLVL.

With regard to this clone: One junction end disagrees with the germline gene, perhaps due to a read error. The genes are TRBV28 and TRBJ2-4; 9 positions match TRBD1. Germline CDR1 and CDR2: MDHEN and SYDVKM. This CDR3 comprises 15 residues. The CDR3 reads CASSPVRQGGNSQYF. Written as DNA, the CDR3 is TGTGCCAGCAGCCCTGTTCGACAGGGGGGAAACAGTCAGTACTTC.

The chain employs TRBV6-1 and TRBJ1-6; weak D call: TRBD1 (6 bases). Germline CDR1 reads MNHNS; CDR2 reads SASEGT. This CDR3 has 18 amino acids. Trimming took 4 bases from V and 0 from J, leaving 16 bases between them. The CDR3 here is CASSATGTPSSYNSPLHF. In DNA form, the CDR3 reads TGTGCCAGCAGTGCCACCGGGACACCGAGCTCCTATAATTCACCCCTCCACTTT.

The rearrangement links TRBV10-1 to TRBJ1-1; D unclear. CDR1 is WNHNN, CDR2 SYGVQD, per germline (reference sequence). This CDR3 has 15 residues. V was shortened by 2 bases and J by 4 bases, with 14 bases between the two germline ends. The CDR3 spells CASSEERLVPTEAFF. For the CDR3, the DNA is TGCGCCAGCAGTGAGGAGCGTTTAGTACCCACTGAAGCTTTCTTT.

The chain recombines TRBV5-5 with TRBJ2-7; 9 bases are a match to TRBD1. V was pared by 4 bases and J by 5 bases, with 10 bases of the junction left unmatched. The CDR3 covers 15 residues. Germline loops: CDR1 SGHKS, CDR2 YYEKEE (reference sequence). The CDR3: CASSITPGQGNEQYF. The CDR3 nucleotides read TGTGCCAGCAGCATAACCCCGGGACAGGGAAACGAGCAGTACTTC.

The gene calls are TRBV11-1 and TRBJ1-6, with 10 positions matching TRBD1. J was trimmed by 8 bases and V by 3 bases; bases with no gene match: 1. There are 14 residues in the CDR3. Germline V gene lookup returns CDR1 SGHAT and CDR2 FQDESV (reference sequence). CDR3 region: CASSFGTGDSPLHF. Here the CDR3 DNA reads TGTGCCAGCAGCTTTGGGACAGGGGATTCACCCCTCCACTTT.

Details on this clone: The junction does not match germline at one end; this may be a read error. The chain joins TRBV28 to TRBJ1-2; TRBD1 aligns across 7 bases. In germline, CDR1 is MDHEN, CDR2 SYDVKM. The CDR3 spans 13 residues. CDR3 region: CVSRRQGYYGYTF. CDR3 sequence (DNA): TGTGTCAGCAGACGACAGGGTTACTATGGCTACACCTTC.

The chain has TRBV5-5 and TRBJ2-1; 8 bases line up with TRBD2. J lost 4 bases, V lost 0 bases, and 3 bases had no gene match. Germline V gives CDR1 SGHKS, CDR2 YYEKEE (reference sequence). CDR3 size: 15 residues. The CDR3 DNA sequence: TGTGCCAGCAGCTTGGGAGCGGGAGTGTACAATGAGCAGTTCTTC. Its protein product is CASSLGAGVYNEQFF.

The gene calls are TRBV5-1 and TRBJ1-1; possible D gene TRBD1, 5 bases. The CDR3 runs 18 residues. The V gene lost 4 bases and the J gene lost 0 bases, with 22 bases spanning the gap. Germline V gene lookup returns CDR1 SGHRS and CDR2 YFSETQ. CDR3 DNA sequence: TGCGCCAGCAGCCTTGTACCGGGACTTACACTCATGAACACTGAAGCTTTCTTT. Residues: CASSLVPGLTLMNTEAFF. Looking up the rest from reference TRBV5-1 and TRBJ1-1 gives the full variable domain: KAGVTQTPRYLIKTRGQQVTLSCSPISGHRSVSWYQQTPGQGLQFLFEYFSETQRNKGNFPGRFSGRQFSNSRSEMNVSTLELGDSALYLCASSLVPGLTLMNTEAFFGQGTRLTVV.

The chain has TRBV15 and TRBJ1-4; possible D gene TRBD1, 5 bases. Germline V gene sequence: CDR1 LNHNV, CDR2 YYDKDF (reference sequence). The ends were cut back, 1 base at V and 5 bases at J, with 14 bases in the middle. The CDR3 consists of 16 residues. The CDR3 region is CATSRGRGAGNEKLFF. Written as DNA, the CDR3 is TGTGCCACCAGCAGAGGAAGGGGCGCTGGGAATGAAAAACTGTTTTTT.